A single sample is the source of the 30 T cell receptor beta chains below, sequenced in a study of blood T cell repertoires in COVID-19. TCRdb's table, derived via immunoSEQ multiplex PCR, lists solely in-frame clones and lacks some. The sample has approximately 84,000 clones; roughly 90% are singletons. The source material was peripheral blood. All receptors come from a human donor with active COVID-19. The donor label of this sample is uncertain.

CDR3 DNA sequence: TGTGCCAGCAGTGAATGGCTAGCGGGGGGTCGGGGTACGCAGTATTTT. Amino acids: CASSEWLAGGRGTQYF. V is TRBV2 and J is TRBJ2-3; 11 positions agree with TRBD2. V shed 2 bases and J 8 bases; nucleotides not matched to a gene: 9. Germline-derived CDR1 and CDR2 are SNHLY and FYNNEI. The CDR3 totals 16 residues.

This clone was seen repeatedly, ten times or more. V gene TRBV18 combines with J gene TRBJ2-1, with D perhaps matching TRBD2 (5 bases). The CDR3 contains 16 residues. V dropped 0 bases and J dropped 4 bases, with 13 bases sitting between them. Germline loops: CDR1 KGHSH, CDR2 LQKENI. CDR3 region: CASSPPKRTMYNEQFF. The CDR3 DNA reads as TGTGCCAGCTCACCACCGAAGCGGACGATGTACAATGAGCAGTTCTTC. The full variable domain, its missing parts supplied by reference TRBV18 and TRBJ2-1, is NAGVMQNPRHLVRRRGQEARLRCSPMKGHSHVYWYRQLPEEGLKFMVYLQKENIIDESGMPKERFSAEFPKEGPSILRIQQVVRGDSAAYFCASSPPKRTMYNEQFFGPGTRLTVL.

This chain uses TRBV27 with TRBJ1-6; TRBD1 matches at 7 bases. Germline CDR1 and CDR2: MNHEY and SMNVEV (reference sequence). Trimming cost V 3 bases and J 0 bases; bases outside gene matches: 5. CDR3 length equals 17 residues. CDR3 sequence: CASSLRGGSSYNSPLHF. The CDR3 DNA is TGTGCCAGCAGTTTGAGAGGGGGCAGCTCCTATAATTCACCCCTCCACTTT.

The J gene is TRBJ2-3, the V gene TRBV4-3, with 8 positions matching TRBD2. CDR3 length equals 20 residues. The ends lost 2 bases at V and 6 bases at J; junction bases unmatched: 22. Germline V gene sequence: CDR1 LGHNA, CDR2 YSLEER. The DNA of the CDR3 is TGCGCCAGCAGCCAAAGCACGACTCAACTTCTCGGGGGGGGAACCGATACGCAGTATTTT. This sequence encodes CASSQSTTQLLGGGTDTQYF.

The V gene is TRBV5-1, the J gene TRBJ1-4; D may be TRBD1 (6 bases). CDR3 length: 15 residues. CDR1 SGHRS and CDR2 YFSETQ come from the germline V gene. V was cut by 4 bases and J by 7 bases, with 17 bases left in between. The CDR3 DNA reads as TGCGCCAGCAGCGGGGGGGACACCCTGGGTGAAAAACTGTTTTTT. Translating gives CASSGGDTLGEKLFF.

The chain links TRBV2 to TRBJ2-5; 9 bases agree with TRBD2. The J segment lost 0 bases and the V segment lost 4 bases, leaving 3 bases of the junction unmatched. Germline V gene sequence: CDR1 SNHLY, CDR2 FYNNEI. This CDR3 has 15 residues. The CDR3 region is CASSASGAYQETQYF. The DNA for the CDR3 is TGTGCCAGCAGTGCTAGCGGGGCATACCAAGAGACCCAGTACTTC.

The CDR3 DNA follows: TGTGCCAGTAGTGTCAGGGGGCCGGGGGAGACCCAGTACTTC. Its translation is CASSVRGPGETQYF. The chain links TRBV19 to TRBJ2-5; 8 bases align to TRBD1. The CDR3 runs to 14 residues. CDR1 and CDR2 from the germline V gene are LNHDA and SQIVND (reference sequence). Losses at the gene ends were 5 bases for V and 5 bases for J; bases not matched to a gene: 7.

The J gene is TRBJ2-6, the V gene TRBV27, with D perhaps matching TRBD2 (5 bases). Trimming pared 5 bases from V and 2 bases from J, leaving 7 bases between. This CDR3 has 14 amino acids. Germline V gene lookup returns CDR1 MNHEY and CDR2 SMNVEV (reference sequence). The CDR3 is CASSPRAGANVLTF. CDR3 coding DNA: TGTGCCAGCAGTCCGAGGGCTGGGGCCAACGTCCTGACTTTC.

The CDR3 DNA reads as TGTGCCAGCAGCTTAGACCCTATTGGGGGGGGAAGCACAGATACGCAGTATTTT. Amino acids: CASSLDPIGGGSTDTQYF. The chain employs TRBV7-3 and TRBJ2-3; 7 nucleotides align to TRBD2. Germline-derived CDR1 and CDR2 are SGHTA and FQGTGA. V gave up 2 bases and J gave up 0 bases; unmatched junction bases: 11. This CDR3 is built from 18 residues.

The V and J genes are TRBV2 and TRBJ1-5; the match to TRBD1 covers 10 bases. Trimming cost V 3 bases and J 6 bases; bases outside gene matches: 11. Germline loops: CDR1 SNHLY, CDR2 FYNNEI. The CDR3 sequence is 17 residues long. DNA for the CDR3: TGTGCCAGCAGTGACGGGACAGGGGAACGGTTTGGTCAGCCCCAGCATTTT. Translation: CASSDGTGERFGQPQHF.

V gene TRBV5-1 combines with J gene TRBJ2-7, with TRBD1 as a possible D gene (5 bases). V was pared by 4 bases and J by 6 bases, with 17 bases between. Germline-derived CDR1 and CDR2 are SGHRS and YFSETQ. This CDR3 contains 14 residues. The CDR3 is CASSPLRPDSEQYF. CDR3 coding DNA: TGCGCCAGCAGCCCTCTTAGGCCTGACAGCGAGCAGTACTTC.

This sequence joins TRBV29-1 and TRBJ1-3; 7 bases fit TRBD1. Germline values: CDR1 SQVTM, CDR2 ANQGSEA. Trimming took 4 bases from V and 0 from J; bases not matched to a gene: 9. This CDR3 region has 16 residues. The CDR3 sequence is CSVGDSPYSSGNTIYF. CDR3 sequence (DNA): TGCAGCGTTGGGGACAGCCCTTACAGCTCTGGAAACACCATATATTTT.

V is TRBV2 and J is TRBJ1-5; D is possibly TRBD1 (6 bases). This CDR3 region has 14 residues. The germline V gene encodes CDR1 SNHLY and CDR2 FYNNEI. V lost 7 bases and J 1 base, leaving 11 bases between the germline ends. The DNA for the CDR3 is TGTGCCAGCAATTTACAGGGAAGCAATCAGCCCCAGCATTTT. Its translation: CASNLQGSNQPQHF.

The genes are TRBV5-1 and TRBJ1-3; a weak D match, TRBD1 (6 bases). The germline V gene has CDR1 SGHRS and CDR2 YFSETQ. V was trimmed by 0 bases and J by 0 bases, leaving 13 bases between them. This CDR3 has 17 amino acids. CDR3 region: CASSLAPTGLSGNTIYF. CDR3 bases: TGCGCCAGCAGCTTGGCGCCAACAGGGCTCTCTGGAAACACCATATATTTT.

The rearrangement uses TRBV7-2 and TRBJ1-5; 7 bases fit TRBD1. CDR1 is SGHTA and CDR2 is FQGNSA in the germline V gene. The CDR3 spans 16 residues. Germline trimming cut 4 bases from V and 0 bases from J; bases unmatched to any gene: 6. The CDR3 nucleotides read TGTGCCAGCAGCTACGGGACAGTTTATAGCAATCAGCCCCAGCATTTT. Amino acids: CASSYGTVYSNQPQHF.

The chain combines TRBV6-2 or TRBV6-3 with TRBJ2-2; 7 nucleotides align to TRBD2. The V and J ends lost 6 bases and 6 bases, in that order; junction bases with no gene match: 4. Looked up from germline, CDR1 is MNHEY and CDR2 is SVGEGT. The CDR3 is 13 amino acids. The CDR3 here is CASSIAGAGELFF. CDR3 coding DNA: TGTGCCAGCAGCATAGCGGGCGCCGGGGAGCTGTTTTTT.

The chain uses TRBV7-2 and TRBJ2-7; 7 bases line up with TRBD2. V was clipped by 2 bases and J by 2 bases; unmatched bases: 3. In germline, CDR1 is SGHTA, CDR2 FQGNSA. The CDR3 has 14 residues. The DNA of the CDR3 is TGTGCCAGCAGCTTAACCGGGGGGACCTACGAGCAGTACTTC. This encodes CASSLTGGTYEQYF.

The chain recombines TRBV9 with TRBJ2-1, with a weak D call TRBD1 (5 bases). Germline lookup yields CDR1 SGDLS and CDR2 YYNGEE. V shed 0 bases and J shed 8 bases, with 15 bases lying between them. The CDR3 contains 15 residues. CDR3 sequence (DNA): TGTGCCAGCAGCGTAGATCAGGGATGGATCGATGAGCAGTTCTTC. This translates into CASSVDQGWIDEQFF.

The V gene is TRBV5-1, the J gene TRBJ2-5; TRBD1 is a possible D gene (6 bases). The germline V gene encodes CDR1 SGHRS and CDR2 YFSETQ. The germline V and J ends were trimmed by 0 bases and 5 bases, with 17 bases remaining between them. This CDR3 is 16 amino acids long. The CDR3: CASSLAPTGRGETQYF. The CDR3 DNA reads as TGCGCCAGCAGCTTGGCTCCGACAGGTAGAGGTGAGACCCAGTACTTC.

The chain couples TRBV18 to TRBJ2-7; 8 nucleotides match TRBD1. Germline-derived CDR1 and CDR2 are KGHSH and LQKENI. There are 14 residues in the CDR3. V was clipped by 3 bases and J by 1 base; unmatched bases: 2. As DNA, the CDR3 is TGTGCCAGCTCACCGGACAGGGCATCCTACGAGCAGTACTTC. Amino acids: CASSPDRASYEQYF.

This chain connects TRBV6-6 to TRBJ1-1; possible D gene TRBD1, 5 bases. Per germline, CDR1 MNHNY and CDR2 SVGAGI (reference sequence). V was trimmed by 8 bases and J by 1 base, leaving 14 bases between them. The CDR3 totals 14 residues. CDR3 coding DNA: TGTGCCAGCCAGCGTGAGGACACGAACACTGAAGCTTTCTTT. Translated: CASQREDTNTEAFF.

V and J are TRBV7-6 and TRBJ2-2, with TRBD2 matching 8 bases. J lost 3 bases, V lost 3 bases, and 3 bases had no gene match. Germline CDR1 is SGHVS and CDR2 is FNYEAQ. This CDR3 comprises 15 residues. For the CDR3, the DNA is TGTGCCAGCAGCTTTACTAGCGGATACACCGGGGAGCTGTTTTTT. Translated: CASSFTSGYTGELFF.

Written as DNA, the CDR3 is TGTGCCAGCACAGAGGCCCCCACTAACTATGGCTACACCTTC. This codes for CASTEAPTNYGYTF. The V and J genes are TRBV6-5 and TRBJ1-2, with D uncertain. V was cut by 7 bases and J by 0 bases, with 12 bases left in between. Looked up from germline, CDR1 is MNHEY and CDR2 is SVGAGI. This CDR3 has 14 amino acids.

The chain couples TRBV29-1 to TRBJ2-5; a weak D match, TRBD2 (6 bases). Germline V gene sequence: CDR1 SQVTM, CDR2 ANQGSEA. V lost 0 bases, J lost 5 bases, and 19 bases lay in between. The CDR3 is 16 amino acids. Here the CDR3 DNA reads TGCAGCGTTGAAGATTTCACTCCTGGGGGGACGGAGACCCAGTACTTC. This codes for CSVEDFTPGGTETQYF.

The chain combines TRBV5-1 with TRBJ1-2, with TRBD1 matching over 10 bases. CDR1 SGHRS and CDR2 YFSETQ come from the germline V gene. The CDR3 loop spans 13 amino acids. The ends lost 4 bases at V and 6 bases at J; junction bases unmatched: 3. The DNA for the CDR3 is TGCGCCAGCAGCCTAGGACAGGGGGATGGCTACACCTTC. Its translation: CASSLGQGDGYTF.

This chain joins TRBV12-3 or TRBV12-4 and TRBJ1-1, with D perhaps TRBD1 (6 bases). V was clipped by 8 bases and J by 5 bases, with 15 bases between them. This CDR3 has 13 residues. This chain's CDR3 is CASQLQGGTEAFF. In DNA, the CDR3 is TGTGCCAGCCAACTACAGGGAGGGACTGAAGCTTTCTTT.

Worth noting for this clone: Different DNA sequences within this sample yield the same CDR3. This chain uses TRBV12-3 or TRBV12-4 with TRBJ2-5; D call uncertain. V lost 2 bases, J lost 4 bases, and 2 bases lay in between. This CDR3 is built from 11 residues. In DNA form, the CDR3 reads TGTGCCAGCAGTTTACGAGAGACCCAGTACTTC. It codes for CASSLRETQYF.

The genes are TRBV5-5 and TRBJ2-7, with 7 bases lining up with TRBD2. The CDR3 totals 17 residues. From germline, CDR1 is SGHKS and CDR2 YYEKEE (reference sequence). V gave up 0 bases and J gave up 4 bases; unmatched junction bases: 13. CDR3 sequence: CASSLASVGGAGYEQYF. The CDR3 nucleotides are TGTGCCAGCAGCTTGGCTAGCGTGGGAGGGGCTGGGTACGAGCAGTACTTC.

V gene TRBV7-8 combines with J gene TRBJ1-4; D is undetermined. From germline, CDR1 is SGHVS and CDR2 FQNEAQ. There are 14 residues in the CDR3. Trimming shortened V by 3 bases and J by 6 bases, and 11 bases separated the two germline ends. The CDR3 here is CASSFGSVYEKLFF. The CDR3 DNA reads TGTGCCAGCAGCTTTGGCAGCGTTTATGAAAAACTGTTTTTT.

This chain connects TRBV15 to TRBJ2-7; 7 bases match TRBD1. This CDR3 is 15 amino acids long. Germline CDR1 is LNHNV and CDR2 is YYDKDF (reference sequence). The V and J ends lost 0 bases and 4 bases, in that order; junction bases with no gene match: 6. CDR3 in DNA: TGTGCCACCAGCAGAGAGGGGACAGTAGGATACGAGCAGTACTTC. Translation gives CATSREGTVGYEQYF. Full variable domain (outside the CDR3, taken from reference TRBV15 and TRBJ2-7): DAMVIQNPRYQVTQFGKPVTLSCSQTLNHNVMYWYQQKSSQAPKLLFHYYDKDFNNEADTPDNFQSRRPNTSFCFLDIRSPGLGDTAMYLCATSREGTVGYEQYFGPGTRLTVT.